The entry below describes one T cell receptor (beta chain). The entry originates in a study of T cell clonotyping in hematopoietic cell transplantation. Trimming shortened V by 6 bases and J by 1 base, and 15 bases separated the two germline ends. The CDR3 loop spans 15 amino acids. Germline V CDR1 and CDR2: MDHEN, SYDVKM. Produced via immunoSEQ multiplex PCR; TCRdb's table is partial and in-frame only. The profile shows around 6,200 clones, about 86% of them singletons. V gene TRBV28 combines with J gene TRBJ1-1; D may be TRBD1 (5 bases). Sequencing used peripheral blood mononuclear cells, obtained 100 days after allogeneic stem cell transplant. This clonotype was sampled from a female patient in her thirties or forties who had an allogeneic stem cell transplant from a related donor, so the T cells may come from the graft donor. Some clones in this sample may be carry-over from other donors' samples. The CDR3 DNA follows: TGTGCCAGCAGCCCGGTATGGGGCCGGAACACTGAAGCTTTCTTT. Residues: CASSPVWGRNTEAFF. Filled out from reference TRBV28 and TRBJ1-1, the complete variable domain reads DVKVTQSSRYLVKRTGEKVFLECVQDMDHENMFWYRQDPGLGLRLIYFSYDVKMKEKGDIPEGYSVSREKKERFSLILESASTNQTSMYLCASSPVWGRNTEAFFGQGTRLTVV.